Following are 5 T cell receptor beta chains from one sample sequenced in a study of cytomegalovirus exposure and HLA in healthy donors. Primers: 60 Vbeta forward and 13 Jbeta reverse. Clones were sequenced by immunoSEQ multiplex PCR, and TCRdb holds only the in-frame ones, with some missing. The table lists about 150,000 clones, about 80% of them singletons. The sequenced sample consisted of PBMCs. These receptors originate from a woman aged 40 to 49 in good health and CMV-seronegative.

The chain recombines TRBV7-2 with TRBJ1-1; the match to TRBD1 covers 7 bases. The CDR3 loop spans 14 amino acids. Germline CDR1 and CDR2: SGHTA and FQGNSA. With V trimmed by 4 bases and J by 11 bases, 13 bases remained unmatched. The CDR3, as DNA: TGTGCCAGCAGCTCGGGACAGAGAACACTCGGGGCTTTCTTT. It is translated as CASSSGQRTLGAFF.

In its sample, this clone was seen a few times. Other DNA sequences from this sample encode an identical CDR3 as well. For the CDR3, the DNA is TGTGCCAGCAGCTTGGGACAGACCTATGGCTACACCTTC. The encoded protein is CASSLGQTYGYTF. V is TRBV7-9 and J is TRBJ1-2, with 7 bases aligning to TRBD1. CDR1 SEHNR and CDR2 FQNEAQ come from the germline V gene (reference sequence). The CDR3 contains 13 residues. Germline trimming cut 3 bases from V and 4 bases from J; bases unmatched to any gene: 2.

This clone is labeled medium-sized. The chain recombines TRBV4-3 with TRBJ2-7, with D possibly matching TRBD1 (5 bases). Germline loops: CDR1 LGHNA, CDR2 YSLEER. V lost 0 bases and J lost 0, with 12 bases in between. The CDR3 consists of 16 residues. CDR3 sequence (DNA): TGCGCCAGCAGCCAAGACTCAGGGTCCCCCTCCTACGAGCAGTACTTC. Residues: CASSQDSGSPSYEQYF.

The rearrangement joins TRBV7-2 to TRBJ2-3, with TRBD2 identical over 16 bases. Trimming took 5 bases from V and 4 from J; bases not matched to a gene: 3. This CDR3 is built from 16 residues. CDR1 is SGHTA, CDR2 FQGNSA, per germline. DNA of the CDR3: TGTGCCAGCAGCACGGGACTAGCGGGAGGGGCAGATACGCAGTATTTT. Amino acids: CASSTGLAGGADTQYF.

This chain links TRBV4-2 with TRBJ1-4; TRBD1 matches 7 bases. Unmatched junction bases numbered 12, after V lost 6 bases and J lost 8 bases. CDR3 length: 15 residues. The V gene's germline CDR1 is LGHNA and CDR2 YNFKEQ. CDR3 nucleotide sequence: TGTGCCAGCAGTCAGCAGACAGGGAGTGGGGAAAAACTGTTTTTT. This encodes CASSQQTGSGEKLFF.